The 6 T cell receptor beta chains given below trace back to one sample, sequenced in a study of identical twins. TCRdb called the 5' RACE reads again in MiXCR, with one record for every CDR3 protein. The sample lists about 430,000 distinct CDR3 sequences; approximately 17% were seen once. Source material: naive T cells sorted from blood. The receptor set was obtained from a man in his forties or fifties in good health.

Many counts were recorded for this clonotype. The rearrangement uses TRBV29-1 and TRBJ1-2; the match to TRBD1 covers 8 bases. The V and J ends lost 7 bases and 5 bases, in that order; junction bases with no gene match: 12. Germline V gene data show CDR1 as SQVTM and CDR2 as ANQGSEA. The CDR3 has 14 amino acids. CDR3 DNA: TGCAGCGCCCGTTCCGGGACAGGAAATTATGGCTACACCTTC. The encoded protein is CSARSGTGNYGYTF.

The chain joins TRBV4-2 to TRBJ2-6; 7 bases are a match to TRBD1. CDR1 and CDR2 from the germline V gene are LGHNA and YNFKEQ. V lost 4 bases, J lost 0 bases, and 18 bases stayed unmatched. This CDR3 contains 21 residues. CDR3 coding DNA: TGTGCCAGCAGCCCTCCCCCGGGACAGACTCTAAAATACTCTGGGGCCAACGTCCTGACTTTC. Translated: CASSPPPGQTLKYSGANVLTF.

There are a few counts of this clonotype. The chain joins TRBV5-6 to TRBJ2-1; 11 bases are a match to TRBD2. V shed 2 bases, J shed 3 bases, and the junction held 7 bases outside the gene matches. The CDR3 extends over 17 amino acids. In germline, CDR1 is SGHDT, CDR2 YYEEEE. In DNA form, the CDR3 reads TGTGCCAGCAGCTTCGGGACTAGCGGACCCCTCTACAATGAGCAGTTCTTC. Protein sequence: CASSFGTSGPLYNEQFF.

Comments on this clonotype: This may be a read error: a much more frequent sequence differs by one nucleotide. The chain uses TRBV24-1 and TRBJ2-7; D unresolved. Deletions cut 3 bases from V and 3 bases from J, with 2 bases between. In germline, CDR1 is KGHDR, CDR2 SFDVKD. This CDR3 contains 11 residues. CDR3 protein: CATSDIYEQYF. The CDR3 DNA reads TGTGCCACCAGTGATATCTACGAGCAGTACTTC.

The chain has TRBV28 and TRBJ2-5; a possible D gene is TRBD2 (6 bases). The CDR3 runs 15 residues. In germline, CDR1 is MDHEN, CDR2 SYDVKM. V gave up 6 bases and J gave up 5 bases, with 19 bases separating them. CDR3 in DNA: TGTGCCAGCAGATGGGACTCACGGACTGAGGAGACCCAGTACTTC. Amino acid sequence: CASRWDSRTEETQYF.

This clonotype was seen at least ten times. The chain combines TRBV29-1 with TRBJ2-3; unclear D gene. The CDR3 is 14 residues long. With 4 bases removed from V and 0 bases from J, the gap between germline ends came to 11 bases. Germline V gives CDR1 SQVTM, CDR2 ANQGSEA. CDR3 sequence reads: CSVGFIQSTDTQYF. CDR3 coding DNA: TGCAGCGTTGGTTTCATACAAAGCACAGATACGCAGTATTTT.